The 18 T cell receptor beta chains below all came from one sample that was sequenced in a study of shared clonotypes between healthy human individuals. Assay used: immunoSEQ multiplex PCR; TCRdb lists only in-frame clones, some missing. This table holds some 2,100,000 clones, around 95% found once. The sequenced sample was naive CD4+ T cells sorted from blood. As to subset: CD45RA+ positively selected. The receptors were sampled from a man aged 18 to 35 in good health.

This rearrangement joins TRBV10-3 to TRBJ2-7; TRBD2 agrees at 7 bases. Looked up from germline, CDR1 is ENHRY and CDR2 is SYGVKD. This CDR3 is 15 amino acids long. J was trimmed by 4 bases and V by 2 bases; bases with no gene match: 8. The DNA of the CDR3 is TGTGCCATCAGTGAGGCCGGGACTACAGCTTACGAGCAGTACTTC. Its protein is CAISEAGTTAYEQYF.

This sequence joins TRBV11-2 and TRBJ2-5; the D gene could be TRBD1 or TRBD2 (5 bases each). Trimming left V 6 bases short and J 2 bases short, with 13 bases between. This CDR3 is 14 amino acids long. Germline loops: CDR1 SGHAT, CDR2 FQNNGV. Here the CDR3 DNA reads TGTGCCAGCAGAACCGGGACCAAACAAGAGACCCAGTACTTC. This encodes CASRTGTKQETQYF.

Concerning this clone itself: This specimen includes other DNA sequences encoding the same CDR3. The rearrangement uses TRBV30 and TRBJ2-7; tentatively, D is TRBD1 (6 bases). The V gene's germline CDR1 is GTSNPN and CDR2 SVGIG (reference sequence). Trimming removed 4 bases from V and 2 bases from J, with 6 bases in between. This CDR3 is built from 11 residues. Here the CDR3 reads CAWKGAYEQYF. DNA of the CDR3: TGTGCCTGGAAGGGGGCCTACGAGCAGTACTTC.

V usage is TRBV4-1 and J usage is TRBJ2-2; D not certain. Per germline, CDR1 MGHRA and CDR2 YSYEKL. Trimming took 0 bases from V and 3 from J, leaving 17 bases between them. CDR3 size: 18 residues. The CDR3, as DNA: TGCGCCAGCAGCCAAGAACGACTCGGGTGGAAATACACCGGGGAGCTGTTTTTT. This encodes CASSQERLGWKYTGELFF.

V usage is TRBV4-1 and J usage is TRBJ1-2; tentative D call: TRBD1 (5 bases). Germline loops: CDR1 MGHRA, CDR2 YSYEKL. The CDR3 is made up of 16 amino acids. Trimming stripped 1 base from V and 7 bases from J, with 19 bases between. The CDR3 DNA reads TGCGCCAGCAGCCAAGGGGGGGAGCACCCCCTATTTGGCTACACCTTC. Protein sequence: CASSQGGEHPLFGYTF.

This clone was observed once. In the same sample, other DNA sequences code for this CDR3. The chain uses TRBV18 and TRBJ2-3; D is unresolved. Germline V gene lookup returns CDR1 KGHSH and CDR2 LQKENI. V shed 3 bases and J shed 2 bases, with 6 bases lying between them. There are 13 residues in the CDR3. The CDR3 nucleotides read TGTGCCAGCTCACCCTCCCCCACAGATACGCAGTATTTT. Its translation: CASSPSPTDTQYF.

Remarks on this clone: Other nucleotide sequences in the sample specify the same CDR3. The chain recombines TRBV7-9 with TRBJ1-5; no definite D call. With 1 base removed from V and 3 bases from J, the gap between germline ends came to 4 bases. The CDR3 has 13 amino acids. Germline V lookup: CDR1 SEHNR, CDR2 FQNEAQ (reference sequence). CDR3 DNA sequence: TGTGCCAGCAGCTTAGAGCCCAATCAGCCCCAGCATTTT. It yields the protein CASSLEPNQPQHF.

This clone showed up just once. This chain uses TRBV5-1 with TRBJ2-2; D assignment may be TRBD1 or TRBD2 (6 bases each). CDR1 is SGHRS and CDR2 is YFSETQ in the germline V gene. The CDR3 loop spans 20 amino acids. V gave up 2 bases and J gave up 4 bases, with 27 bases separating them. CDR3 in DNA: TGCGCCAGCAGCTTCGGGAGTAAGTCAGGGGAGCTTGTTGGCACCGGGGAGCTGTTTTTT. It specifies CASSFGSKSGELVGTGELFF.

DNA for the CDR3: TGTGCCAGTATGCCGGGACAGGGGGCCGGGGAGCTGTTTTTT. Its translation: CASMPGQGAGELFF. This chain joins TRBV19 and TRBJ2-2; 11 nucleotides align to TRBD1. Germline loops: CDR1 LNHDA, CDR2 SQIVND (reference sequence). This CDR3 has 14 residues. J lost 6 bases, V lost 7 bases, and 4 bases had no gene match.

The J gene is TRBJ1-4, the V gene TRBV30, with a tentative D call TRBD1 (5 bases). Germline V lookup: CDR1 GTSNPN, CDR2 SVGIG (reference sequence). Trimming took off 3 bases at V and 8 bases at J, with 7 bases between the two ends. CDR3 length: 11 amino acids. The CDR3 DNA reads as TGTGCCTGGAGGCGGGGCGAAAAACTGTTTTTT. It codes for CAWRRGEKLFF.

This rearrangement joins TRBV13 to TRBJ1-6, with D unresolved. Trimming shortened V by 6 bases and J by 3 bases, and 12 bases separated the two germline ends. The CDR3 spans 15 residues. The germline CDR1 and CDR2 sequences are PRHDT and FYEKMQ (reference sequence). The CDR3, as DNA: TGTGCCAGCAGGCGTAAGGTGGGCTATAATTCACCCCTCCACTTT. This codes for CASRRKVGYNSPLHF.

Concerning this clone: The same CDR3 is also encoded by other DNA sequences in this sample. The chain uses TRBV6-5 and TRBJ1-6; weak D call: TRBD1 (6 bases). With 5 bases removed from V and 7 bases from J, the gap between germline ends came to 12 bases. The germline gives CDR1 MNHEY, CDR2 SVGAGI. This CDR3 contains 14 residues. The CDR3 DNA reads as TGTGCCAGCAGTCGCAGGGGTTACAATTCACCCCTCCACTTT. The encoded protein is CASSRRGYNSPLHF.

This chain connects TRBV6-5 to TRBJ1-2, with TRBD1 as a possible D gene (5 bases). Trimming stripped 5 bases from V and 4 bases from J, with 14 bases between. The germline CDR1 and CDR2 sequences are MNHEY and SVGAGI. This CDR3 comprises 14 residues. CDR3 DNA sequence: TGTGCCAGCAGTACCGGGGGGGTCGGCTATGGCTACACCTTC. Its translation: CASSTGGVGYGYTF.

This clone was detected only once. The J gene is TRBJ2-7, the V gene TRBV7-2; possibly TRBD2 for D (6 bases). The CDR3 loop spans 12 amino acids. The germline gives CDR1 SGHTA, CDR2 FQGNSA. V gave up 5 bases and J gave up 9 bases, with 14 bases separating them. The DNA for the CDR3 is TGTGCCAGCAGCCGAGGGGCAGCGGGGCAGTACTTC. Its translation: CASSRGAAGQYF.

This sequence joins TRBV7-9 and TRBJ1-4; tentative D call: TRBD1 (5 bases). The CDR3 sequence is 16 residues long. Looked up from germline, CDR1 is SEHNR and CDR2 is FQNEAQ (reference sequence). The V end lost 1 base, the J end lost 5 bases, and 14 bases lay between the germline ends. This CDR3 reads CASSLGGSGTNEKLFF. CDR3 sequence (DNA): TGTGCCAGCAGCTTAGGTGGGAGCGGGACGAATGAAAAACTGTTTTTT. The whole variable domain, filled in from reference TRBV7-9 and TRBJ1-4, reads DTGVSQNPRHKITKRGQNVTFRCDPISEHNRLYWYRQTLGQGPEFLTYFQNEAQLEKSRLLSDRFSAERPKGSFSTLEIQRTEQGDSAMYLCASSLGGSGTNEKLFFGSGTQLSVL.

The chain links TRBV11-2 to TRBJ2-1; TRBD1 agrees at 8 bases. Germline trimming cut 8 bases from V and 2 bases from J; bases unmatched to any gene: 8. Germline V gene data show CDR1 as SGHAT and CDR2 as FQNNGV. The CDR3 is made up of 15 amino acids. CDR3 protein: CASHENRGTYNEQFF. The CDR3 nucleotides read TGTGCCAGCCACGAAAACAGGGGGACCTACAATGAGCAGTTCTTC.

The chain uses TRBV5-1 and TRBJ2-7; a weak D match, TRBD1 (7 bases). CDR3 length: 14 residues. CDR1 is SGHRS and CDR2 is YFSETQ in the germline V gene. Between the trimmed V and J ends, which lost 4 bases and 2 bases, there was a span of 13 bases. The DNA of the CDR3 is TGCGCCAGCAGCGGAGGGGGCAGGACCTACGAGCAGTACTTC. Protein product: CASSGGGRTYEQYF.

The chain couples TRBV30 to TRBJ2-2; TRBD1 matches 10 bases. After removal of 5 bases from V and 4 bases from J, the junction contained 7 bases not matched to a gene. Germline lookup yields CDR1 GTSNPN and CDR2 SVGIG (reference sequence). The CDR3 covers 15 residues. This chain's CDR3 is CAWYPGQGPTGELFF. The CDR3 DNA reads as TGTGCCTGGTACCCGGGACAGGGGCCCACCGGGGAGCTGTTTTTT.